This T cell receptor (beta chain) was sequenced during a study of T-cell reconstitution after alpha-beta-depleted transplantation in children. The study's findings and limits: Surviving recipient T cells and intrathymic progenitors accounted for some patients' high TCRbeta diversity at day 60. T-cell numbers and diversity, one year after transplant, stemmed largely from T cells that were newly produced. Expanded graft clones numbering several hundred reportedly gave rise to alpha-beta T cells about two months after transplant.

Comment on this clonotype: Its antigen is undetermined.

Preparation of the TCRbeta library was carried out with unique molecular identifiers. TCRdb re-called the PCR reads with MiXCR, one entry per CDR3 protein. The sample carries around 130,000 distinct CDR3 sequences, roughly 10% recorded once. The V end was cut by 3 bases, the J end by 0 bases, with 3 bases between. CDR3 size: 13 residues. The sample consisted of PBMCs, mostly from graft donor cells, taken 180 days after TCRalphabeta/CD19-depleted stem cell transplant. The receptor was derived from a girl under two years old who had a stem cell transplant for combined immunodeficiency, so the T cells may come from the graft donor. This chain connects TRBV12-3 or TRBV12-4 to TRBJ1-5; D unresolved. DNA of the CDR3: TGTGCCAGCAGTTTTTTTAGCAATCAGCCCCAGCATTTT. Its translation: CASSFFSNQPQHF.